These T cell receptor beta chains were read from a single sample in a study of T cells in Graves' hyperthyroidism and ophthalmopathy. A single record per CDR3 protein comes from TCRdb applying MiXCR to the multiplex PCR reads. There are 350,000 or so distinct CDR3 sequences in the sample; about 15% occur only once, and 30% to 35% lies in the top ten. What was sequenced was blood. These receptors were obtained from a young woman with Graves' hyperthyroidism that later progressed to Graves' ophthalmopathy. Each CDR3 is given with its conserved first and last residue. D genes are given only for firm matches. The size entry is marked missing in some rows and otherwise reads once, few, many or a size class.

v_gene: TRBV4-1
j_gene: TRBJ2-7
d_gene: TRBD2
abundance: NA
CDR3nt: TGCGCCAGCAGCCAATCCCCGACTAGCGGGAATTACTACGAGCAGTACTTC
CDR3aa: CASSQSPTSGNYYEQYF

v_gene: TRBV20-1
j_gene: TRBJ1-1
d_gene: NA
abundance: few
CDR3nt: TGCAGTGCTAGAGATTTAGGGGAGGTGTCAGCTTTCTTT
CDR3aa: CSARDLGEVSAFF

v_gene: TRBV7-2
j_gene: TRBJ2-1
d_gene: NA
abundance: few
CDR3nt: TGTGCCAGCAGCTTTCATGCTCCCCCGGGACCTAACAATGAGCAGTTCTTC
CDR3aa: CASSFHAPPGPNNEQFF

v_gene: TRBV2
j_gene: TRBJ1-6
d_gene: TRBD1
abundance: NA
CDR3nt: TGTGCCAGCAGCCAACCGGGACAGGGGGCCAATTCACCCCTCCACTTT
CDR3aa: CASSQPGQGANSPLHF

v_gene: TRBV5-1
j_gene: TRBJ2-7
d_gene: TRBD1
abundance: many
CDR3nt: TGCGCCAGCAGGTTGGGACAGGGAGTTTACGAGCAGTACTTC
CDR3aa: CASRLGQGVYEQYF

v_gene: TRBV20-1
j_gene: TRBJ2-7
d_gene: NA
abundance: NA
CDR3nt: TGCAGTGCTAGAGATATCATGGGCCTAGAGTACGAGCAGTACTTC
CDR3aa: CSARDIMGLEYEQYF

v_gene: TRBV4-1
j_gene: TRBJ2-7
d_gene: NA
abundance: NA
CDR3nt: TGCGCCAGCAGCCGAGTCGACAGTTACGAGCAGTACTTC
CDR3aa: CASSRVDSYEQYF

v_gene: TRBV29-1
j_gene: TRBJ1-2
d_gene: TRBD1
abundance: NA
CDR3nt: TGCAGCGTTGGCAGGGGGCAGAACTATGGCTACACCTTC
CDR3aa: CSVGRGQNYGYTF

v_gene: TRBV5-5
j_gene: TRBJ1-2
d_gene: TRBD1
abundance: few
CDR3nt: TGTGCCAGCAGCTCGGACAGGGACTTTAGGACCTTC
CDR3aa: CASSSDRDFRTF

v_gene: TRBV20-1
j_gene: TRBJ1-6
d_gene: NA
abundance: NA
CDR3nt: TGCAGTGCTAGAGGTTCAGGGGATTCACCCCTCCACTTT
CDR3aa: CSARGSGDSPLHF

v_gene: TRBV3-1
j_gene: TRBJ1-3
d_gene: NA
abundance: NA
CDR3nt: TGTGCCAGCAGCCCCGGGACATTTGGAAACACCATATATTTT
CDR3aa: CASSPGTFGNTIYF

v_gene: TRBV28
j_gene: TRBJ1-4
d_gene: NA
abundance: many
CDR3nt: TGTGCCAGCGCAAAGGATATTTGGGTCCCAACTAATGAAAAACTGTTTTTT
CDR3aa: CASAKDIWVPTNEKLFF

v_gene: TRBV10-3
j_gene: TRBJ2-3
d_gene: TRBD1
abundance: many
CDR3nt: TGTGCCATCAAATCCAAACAGGGGCCGGCGAGCACAGATACGCAGTATTTT
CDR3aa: CAIKSKQGPASTDTQYF

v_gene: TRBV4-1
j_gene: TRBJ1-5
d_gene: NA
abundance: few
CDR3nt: TGCGCCAGCAGCCAAGATAGTCAGACAGGCAATCAGCCCCAGCATTTT
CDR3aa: CASSQDSQTGNQPQHF

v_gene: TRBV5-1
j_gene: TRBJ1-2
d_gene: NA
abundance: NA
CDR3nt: TGCGCCAGCAGCTACGACAGGTTCAACTATGGCTACACCTTC
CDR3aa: CASSYDRFNYGYTF

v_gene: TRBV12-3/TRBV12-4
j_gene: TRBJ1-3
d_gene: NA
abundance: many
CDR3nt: TGTGCCAGCAGCCCTTTTTATTTGGGAAACACCATATATTTT
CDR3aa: CASSPFYLGNTIYF

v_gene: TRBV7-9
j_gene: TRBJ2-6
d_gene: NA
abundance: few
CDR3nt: TGTGCCAGCACCCCACCCCCCAAATCTGGGGCCAACGTCCTGACTTTC
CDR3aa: CASTPPPKSGANVLTF

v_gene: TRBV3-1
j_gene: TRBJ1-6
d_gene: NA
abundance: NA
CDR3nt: TGTGCCAGCAGCCAAGATAGAGGAAGCTCCTATAATTCACCCCTCCACTTT
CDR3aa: CASSQDRGSSYNSPLHF

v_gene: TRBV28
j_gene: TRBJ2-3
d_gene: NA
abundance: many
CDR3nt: TGTGCCAGCAGTTTAGCGTCTGCCGGAGCAGATACGCAGTATTTT
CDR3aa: CASSLASAGADTQYF

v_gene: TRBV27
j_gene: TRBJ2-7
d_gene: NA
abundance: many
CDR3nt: TGTGCCAGCAGTTTAAGTTTTTCCCAGAGCTTTTACGAGCAGTACTTC
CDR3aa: CASSLSFSQSFYEQYF

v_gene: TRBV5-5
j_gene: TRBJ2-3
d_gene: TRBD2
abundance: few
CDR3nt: TGTGCCAGCAGCTTGGGCGGGAGTAAGTCAGATACGCAGTATTTT
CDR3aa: CASSLGGSKSDTQYF

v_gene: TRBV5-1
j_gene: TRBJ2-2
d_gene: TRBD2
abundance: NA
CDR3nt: TGCGCCAGCAGCTTGAGGGCGGGGGTGAACACCGGGGAGCTGTTTTTT
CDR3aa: CASSLRAGVNTGELFF